This entry describes one T cell receptor beta chain. This clone showed up just a few times. This clone's antigen is unknown. Base qualities are not recorded, but no much larger clone differs from it by a single base. CDR3 length: 14 amino acids, cysteine to phenylalanine. Kept here is only the CDR3 DNA, which spans 42 bases and is read in frame from base 1. Ends trimmed: V by 5 bases, J by 6 bases; bases unmatched to a gene: 9. The germline V gene provides CDR1 MNHEY and CDR2 SVGAGI. The library was generated by PCR. Sequenced on an Illumina HiSeq 4000. The TCR beta-chain CDR3 region of each patient was profiled by high-throughput sequencing. The authors processed their data as follows. CDR3 differences across clinicopathological groups were used to build a classifier for discriminating distant-metastatic papillary thyroid cancer patients. Repertoire diversity was assessed with the Shannon index, and tumor-blood repertoire similarity with the Morisita-Horn index. TCRdb cleaned the public reads at Q25 with fastp, built clones with MiXCR and kept in-frame beta chains. Clone size and V and J calls follow TCRdb, not the original study. The table for this sample lists fewer than 40,000 clones; about 30% of them were counted only once. Roughly a sixth of the sample lies in the top ten.

The sample is drawn from a study of metastatic and nonmetastatic thyroid tumors (TCRdb year 2020). With regard to the full study: The researchers compared repertoires between peripheral blood samples and tumor or nodule tissue samples from patients with malignant or benign thyroid disease. Findings and caveats that apply to the study as a whole: In both blood and tumor samples, malignant tumors were reported to have significantly higher TCR beta diversity than benign nodules.

None of the patients had been given any treatment before thyroid surgery. Using T-cell receptor beta sequencing, the researchers looked back retrospectively at clinical samples from patients, gathered between about 2012 and 2019. The sequence derives from a female donor with papillary thyroid cancer or a benign thyroid nodule (not recorded which). Some clones in this sample may be carry-over from other donors' samples. The source material was tumor tissue. In this chain, TRBV6-5 is recombined with TRBJ1-2, with 7 bases in between that match TRBD1. In nucleotides, the sequence is TGTGCCAGCAGTCACCGGGACAGACCTAATGGCTACACCTTC. Its translation reads: CASSHRDRPNGYTF.